This T cell receptor beta chain was sequenced during a study of T cell responses to AZD1222 COVID-19 vaccine (dated by TCRdb to 2020 to 2023). Looking at the study overall: Because spike-specific TCR depth and breadth did not differ between the two schedules, AZD1222 recipients who got a second dose at roughly 4 weeks were pooled with those who got a second dose at roughly 12 weeks. Enrollment into the trials was organized by age into subgroups of 18-55, 56-69 and 70-plus years, and those subgroups contained roughly 150, 30 and 60 TCR-sequenced participants, respectively. A total of 230 or so trial participants underwent TCR sequencing, of whom 200 to 220 received two doses of AZD1222 and some 26 received two doses of the MenACWY control vaccine. General conclusions and limits of the study: Spike-specific TCR breadth and depth rose significantly after two AZD1222 doses compared with day 0 and with MenACWY recipients. Reportedly, almost half of the unique spike-specific TCRs recognized epitopes lying outside the regions that are mutated in the B.1.351 and B.1.1.7 variants. Conclusions about previously exposed vaccinees were limited because only a handful of AZD1222 recipients were SARS-CoV-2 seropositive at baseline. In the small 56-69-year group, the increase in depth fell short of significance, most likely because of low power. The vaccine-associated CD4 TCRs covered the entire spike protein, and the dominant responses fell in regions 160-218 and 743-854. Because no samples from the day 14 peak response were available, repertoires could be characterized only after the peak T cell response. Participants were mostly white British, with more females than males. The authors suggested clonal diversity may have been underestimated.

Comment on this clone: Its antigen specificity is not known. Nothing much larger sits one base from this clone, and base qualities are not available.

For this chain, trimming is 4 bases at the V end and 10 bases at the J end, and the number of junction bases without a gene match is 9. CDR1 and CDR2 (LGHNA, YSLEER) derive from the germline V gene. From its cysteine to its phenylalanine, the CDR3 spans 16 amino acids. This entry keeps only the CDR3 DNA: 48 bases, framed from base 1. The CDR3 regions of human TCRbeta chains were subjected to immunosequencing. In the paper's pipeline: TCRs in the repertoires were matched against a reference library of SARS-CoV-2-specific TCRs that had been generated with the MIRA antigen-specificity platform. Breadth was defined as the fraction of unique TCRs that were SARS-CoV-2-associated. Depth was defined as the fraction of total T cells that were SARS-CoV-2-associated. Using the MIRA data, every spike-specific TCR was mapped to the spike region that the TCR reacted to and assigned to either a CD4 or a CD8 class. Log10-transformed breadth and depth values were compared by one-way ANOVA with Sidak's multiple comparisons tests. The table comes from immuneACCESS by way of TCRdb, which keeps in-frame sequences with V and J called. Part of the clones is missing from these tables; in studies checked, under half for an unresolved V gene and the rest for unknown reasons. V and J calls plus clone size are reproduced from that table; the DNA served to infer D and trimming. Present in this sample are 68,000 or so clones, about 80% of which were seen just once. The top ten clonotypes cover 9% to 13% of the sample.

Taken with the paper, the label for time point translates to: baseline before first vaccination. Samples from vaccinated people were obtained from the UK trials COV001 and COV002, which included a single-blind randomized controlled phase 2/3 trial of AZD1222 (ChAdOx1 nCoV-19) in healthy adults. For TCRbeta chain sequencing, PBMC samples from trial participants were taken at day 0 and at day 28 after the second dose. The sequences come from peripheral blood, collected on day 0 of AZD1222 vaccination. The rearrangement combines TRBV4-3 with TRBJ2-1; TRBD2 matches 14 bases in the middle. This receptor was taken from an adult in good health. The CDR3 has the sequence CASSRATSGGAGEQFF. In nucleotide form, the sequence is TGCGCCAGCAGCCGCGCGACTAGCGGGGGGGCCGGAGAGCAGTTCTTC.